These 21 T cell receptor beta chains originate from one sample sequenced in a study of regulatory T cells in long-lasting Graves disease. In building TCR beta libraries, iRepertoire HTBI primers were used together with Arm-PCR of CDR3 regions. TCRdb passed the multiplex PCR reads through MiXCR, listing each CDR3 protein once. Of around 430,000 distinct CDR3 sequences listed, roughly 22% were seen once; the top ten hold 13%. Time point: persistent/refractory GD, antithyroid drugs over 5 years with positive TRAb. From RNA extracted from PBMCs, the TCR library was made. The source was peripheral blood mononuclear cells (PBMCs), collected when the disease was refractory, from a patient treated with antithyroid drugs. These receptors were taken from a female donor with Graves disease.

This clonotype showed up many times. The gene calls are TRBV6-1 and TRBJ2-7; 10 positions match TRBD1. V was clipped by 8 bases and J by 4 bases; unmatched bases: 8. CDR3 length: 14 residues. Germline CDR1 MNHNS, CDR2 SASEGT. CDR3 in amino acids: CASQPGTGVYEQYF. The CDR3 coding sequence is TGTGCCAGCCAACCCGGGACAGGGGTGTACGAGCAGTACTTC.

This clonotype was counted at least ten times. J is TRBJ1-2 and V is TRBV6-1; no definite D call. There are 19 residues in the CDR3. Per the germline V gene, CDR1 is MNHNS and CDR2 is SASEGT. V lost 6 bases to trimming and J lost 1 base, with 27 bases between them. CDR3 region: CASRGQLAGRASFNYGYTF. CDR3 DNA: TGTGCCAGCAGAGGCCAGTTGGCGGGCCGAGCAAGCTTTAACTATGGCTACACCTTC.

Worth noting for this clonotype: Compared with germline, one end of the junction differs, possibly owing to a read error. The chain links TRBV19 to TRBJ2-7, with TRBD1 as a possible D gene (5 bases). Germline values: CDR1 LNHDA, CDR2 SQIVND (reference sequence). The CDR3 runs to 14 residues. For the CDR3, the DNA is TGTGCCGGTAGTATCGGGCAGGGCTCCTACGAGCAGTACTTC. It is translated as CAGSIGQGSYEQYF.

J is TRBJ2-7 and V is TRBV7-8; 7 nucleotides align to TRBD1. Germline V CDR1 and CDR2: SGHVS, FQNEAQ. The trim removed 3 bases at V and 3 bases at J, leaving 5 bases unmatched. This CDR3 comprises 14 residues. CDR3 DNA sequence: TGTGCCAGCAGCTTGGGACAGCAAAGCTACGAGCAGTACTTC. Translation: CASSLGQQSYEQYF. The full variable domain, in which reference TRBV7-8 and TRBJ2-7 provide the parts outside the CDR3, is GAGVSQSPRYKVAKRGQDVALRCDPISGHVSLFWYQQALGQGPEFLTYFQNEAQLDKSGLPSDRFFAERPEGSVSTLKIQRTQQEDSAVYLCASSLGQQSYEQYFGPGTRLTVT.

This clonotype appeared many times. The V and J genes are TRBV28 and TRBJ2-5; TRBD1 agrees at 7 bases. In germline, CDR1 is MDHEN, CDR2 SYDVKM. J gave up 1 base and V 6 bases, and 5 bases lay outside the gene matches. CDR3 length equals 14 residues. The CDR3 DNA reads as TGTGCCAGCAGACCCGAGGGGGCCCAAGAGACCCAGTACTTC. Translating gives CASRPEGAQETQYF.

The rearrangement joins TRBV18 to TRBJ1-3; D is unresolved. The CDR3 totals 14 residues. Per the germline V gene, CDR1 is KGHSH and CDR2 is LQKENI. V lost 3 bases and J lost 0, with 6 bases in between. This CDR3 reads CASSPANSGNTIYF. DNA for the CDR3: TGTGCCAGCTCACCTGCGAACTCTGGAAACACCATATATTTT.

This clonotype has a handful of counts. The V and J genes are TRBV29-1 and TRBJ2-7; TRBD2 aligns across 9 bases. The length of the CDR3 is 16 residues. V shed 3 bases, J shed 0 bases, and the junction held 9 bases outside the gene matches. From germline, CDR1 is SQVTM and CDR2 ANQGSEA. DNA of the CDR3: TGCAGCGTTGATAAAGCGGGGGGCTTGAGCTCCTACGAGCAGTACTTC. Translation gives CSVDKAGGLSSYEQYF.

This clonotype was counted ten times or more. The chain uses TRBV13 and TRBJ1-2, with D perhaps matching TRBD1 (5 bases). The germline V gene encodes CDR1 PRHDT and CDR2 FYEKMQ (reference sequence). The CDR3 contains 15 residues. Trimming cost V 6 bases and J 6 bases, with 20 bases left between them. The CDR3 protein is CASSAGHSGQHGYTF. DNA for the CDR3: TGTGCCAGCAGTGCAGGACATTCGGGTCAACATGGCTACACCTTC.

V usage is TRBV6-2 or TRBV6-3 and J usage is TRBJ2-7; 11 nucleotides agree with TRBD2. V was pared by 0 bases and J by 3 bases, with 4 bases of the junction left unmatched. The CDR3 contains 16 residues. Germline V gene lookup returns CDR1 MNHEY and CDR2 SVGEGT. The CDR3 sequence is CASSYSRLAGYYEQYF. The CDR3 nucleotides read TGTGCCAGCAGTTACTCGAGACTAGCGGGGTACTACGAGCAGTACTTC.

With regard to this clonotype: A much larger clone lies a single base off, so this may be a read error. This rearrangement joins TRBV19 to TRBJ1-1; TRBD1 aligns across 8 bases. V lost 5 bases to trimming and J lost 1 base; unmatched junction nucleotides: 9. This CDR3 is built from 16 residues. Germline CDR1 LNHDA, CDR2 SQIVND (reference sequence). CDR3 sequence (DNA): TGTGCCAGTAGTGCGTTCCCCGGGACAGGGAACACTGAAGCTTTCTTT. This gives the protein CASSAFPGTGNTEAFF.

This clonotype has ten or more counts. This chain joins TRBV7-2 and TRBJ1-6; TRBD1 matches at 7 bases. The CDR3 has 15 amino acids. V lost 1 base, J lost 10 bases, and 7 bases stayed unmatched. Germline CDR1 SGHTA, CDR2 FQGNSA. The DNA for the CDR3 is TGTGCCAGCAGCTTAGGACAGGGCGTAAGATCACCCCTCCACTTT. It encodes CASSLGQGVRSPLHF.

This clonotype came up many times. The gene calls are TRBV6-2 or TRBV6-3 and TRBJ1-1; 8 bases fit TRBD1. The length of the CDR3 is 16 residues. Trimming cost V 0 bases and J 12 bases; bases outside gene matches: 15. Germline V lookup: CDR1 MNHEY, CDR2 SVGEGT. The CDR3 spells CASSYSSRDRFGHPFF. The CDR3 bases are TGTGCCAGCAGTTACTCGTCCCGGGACAGGTTTGGACACCCTTTCTTT.

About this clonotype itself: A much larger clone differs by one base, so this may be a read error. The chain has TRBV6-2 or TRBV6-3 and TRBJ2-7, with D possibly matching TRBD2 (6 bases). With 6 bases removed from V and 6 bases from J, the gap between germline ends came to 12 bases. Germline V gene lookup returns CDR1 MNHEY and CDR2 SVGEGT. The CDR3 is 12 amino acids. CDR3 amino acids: CASRQLGLEQYF. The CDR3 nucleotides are TGTGCCAGCAGACAGCTGGGACTCGAGCAGTACTTC.

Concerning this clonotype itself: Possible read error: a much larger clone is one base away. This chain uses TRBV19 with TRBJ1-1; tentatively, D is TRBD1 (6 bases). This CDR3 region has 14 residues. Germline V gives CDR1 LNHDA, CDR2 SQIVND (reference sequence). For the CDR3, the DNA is TGTGCCAGTAGTATACTACAGGGTGACACTGGAGCTTTCTTT. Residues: CASSILQGDTGAFF.

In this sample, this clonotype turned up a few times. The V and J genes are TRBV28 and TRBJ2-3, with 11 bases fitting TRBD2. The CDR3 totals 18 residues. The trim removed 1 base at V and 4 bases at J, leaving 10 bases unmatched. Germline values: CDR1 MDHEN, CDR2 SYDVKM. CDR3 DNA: TGTGCCAGCAGTTTATTGCTAGCGGGAGGAGGTAAAGCAGATACGCAGTATTTT. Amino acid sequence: CASSLLLAGGGKADTQYF.

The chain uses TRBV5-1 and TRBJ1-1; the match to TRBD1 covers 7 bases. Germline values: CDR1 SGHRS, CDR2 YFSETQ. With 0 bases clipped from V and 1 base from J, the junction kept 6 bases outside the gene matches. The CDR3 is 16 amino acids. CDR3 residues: CASSLEGAYRNTEAFF. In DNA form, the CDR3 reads TGCGCCAGCAGCTTGGAGGGGGCGTACAGGAACACTGAAGCTTTCTTT.

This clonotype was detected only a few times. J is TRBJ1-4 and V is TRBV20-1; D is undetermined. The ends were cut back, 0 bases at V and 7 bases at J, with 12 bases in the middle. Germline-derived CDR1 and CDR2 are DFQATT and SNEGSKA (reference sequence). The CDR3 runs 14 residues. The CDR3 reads CSARDRGISEKLFF. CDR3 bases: TGCAGTGCTAGAGATCGAGGGATAAGTGAAAAACTGTTTTTT.

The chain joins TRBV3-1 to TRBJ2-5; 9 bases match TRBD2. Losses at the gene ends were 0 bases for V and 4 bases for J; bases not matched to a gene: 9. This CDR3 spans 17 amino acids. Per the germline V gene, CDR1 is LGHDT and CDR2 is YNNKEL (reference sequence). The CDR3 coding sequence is TGTGCCAGCAGCCAAGATTCGAGTAGCGGGGGTCTAGAGACCCAGTACTTC. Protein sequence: CASSQDSSSGGLETQYF.

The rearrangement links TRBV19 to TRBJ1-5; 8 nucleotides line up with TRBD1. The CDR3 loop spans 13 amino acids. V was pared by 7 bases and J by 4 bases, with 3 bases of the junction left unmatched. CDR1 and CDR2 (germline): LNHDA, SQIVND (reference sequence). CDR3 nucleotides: TGTGCCAGTACCGGGGACAGGAATCAGCCCCAGCATTTT. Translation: CASTGDRNQPQHF. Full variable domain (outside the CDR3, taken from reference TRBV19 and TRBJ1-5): DGGITQSPKYLFRKEGQNVTLSCEQNLNHDAMYWYRQDPGQGLRLIYYSQIVNDFQKGDIAEGYSVSREKKESFPLTVTSAQKNPTAFYLCASTGDRNQPQHFGDGTRLSIL.

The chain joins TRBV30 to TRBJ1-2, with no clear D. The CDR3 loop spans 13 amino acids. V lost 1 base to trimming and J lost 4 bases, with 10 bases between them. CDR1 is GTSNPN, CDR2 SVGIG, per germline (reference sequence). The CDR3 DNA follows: TGTGCCTGGAGTGATGGGAGCGCCTATGGCTACACCTTC. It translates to CAWSDGSAYGYTF.

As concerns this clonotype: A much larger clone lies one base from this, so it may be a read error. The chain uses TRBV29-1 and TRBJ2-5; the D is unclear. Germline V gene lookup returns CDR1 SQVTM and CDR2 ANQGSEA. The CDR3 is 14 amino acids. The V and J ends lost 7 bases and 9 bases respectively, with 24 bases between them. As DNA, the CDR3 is TGCAGCGCTCGCCTATCGGGCCCTCAGGACGCCCAGTACTTC. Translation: CSARLSGPQDAQYF.